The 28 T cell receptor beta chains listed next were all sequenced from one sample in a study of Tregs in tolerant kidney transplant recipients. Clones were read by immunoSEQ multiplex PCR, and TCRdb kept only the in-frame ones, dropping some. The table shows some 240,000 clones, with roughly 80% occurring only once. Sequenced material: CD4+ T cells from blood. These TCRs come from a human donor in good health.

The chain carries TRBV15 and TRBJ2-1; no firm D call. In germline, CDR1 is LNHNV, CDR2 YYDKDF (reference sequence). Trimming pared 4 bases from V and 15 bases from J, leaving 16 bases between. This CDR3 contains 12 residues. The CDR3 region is CATSKERPGPFF. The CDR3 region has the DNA TGTGCCACCAGCAAAGAGCGCCCCGGGCCGTTCTTC.

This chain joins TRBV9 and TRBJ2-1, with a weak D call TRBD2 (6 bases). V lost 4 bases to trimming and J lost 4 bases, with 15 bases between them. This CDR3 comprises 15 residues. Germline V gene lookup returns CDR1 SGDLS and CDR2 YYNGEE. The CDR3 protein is CASSPSAGTYNEQFF. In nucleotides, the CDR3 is TGTGCCAGCAGCCCTTCGGCGGGAACGTACAATGAGCAGTTCTTC.

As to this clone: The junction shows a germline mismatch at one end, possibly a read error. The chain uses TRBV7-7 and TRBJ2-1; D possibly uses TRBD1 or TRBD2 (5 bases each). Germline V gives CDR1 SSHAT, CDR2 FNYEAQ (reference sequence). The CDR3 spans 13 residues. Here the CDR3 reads CASSLEGTGEQFF. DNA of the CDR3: TGTGCTAGCAGCTTGGAAGGGACGGGTGAGCAGTTCTTC.

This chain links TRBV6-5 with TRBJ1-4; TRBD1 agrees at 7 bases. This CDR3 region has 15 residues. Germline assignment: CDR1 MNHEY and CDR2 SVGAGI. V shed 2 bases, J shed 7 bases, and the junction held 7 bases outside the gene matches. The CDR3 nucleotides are TGTGCCAGCAGTTACGGGGTGGCAGGGGGTGAAAAACTGTTTTTT. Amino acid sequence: CASSYGVAGGEKLFF.

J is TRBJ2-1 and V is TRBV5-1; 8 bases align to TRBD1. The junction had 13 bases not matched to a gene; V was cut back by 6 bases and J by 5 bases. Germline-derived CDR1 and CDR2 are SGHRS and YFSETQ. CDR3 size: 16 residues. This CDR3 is CASTQAPGQVNNEQFF. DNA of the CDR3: TGCGCCAGCACCCAAGCCCCGGGACAGGTTAACAATGAGCAGTTCTTC. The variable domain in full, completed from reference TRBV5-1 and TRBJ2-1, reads KAGVTQTPRYLIKTRGQQVTLSCSPISGHRSVSWYQQTPGQGLQFLFEYFSETQRNKGNFPGRFSGRQFSNSRSEMNVSTLELGDSALYLCASTQAPGQVNNEQFFGPGTRLTVL.

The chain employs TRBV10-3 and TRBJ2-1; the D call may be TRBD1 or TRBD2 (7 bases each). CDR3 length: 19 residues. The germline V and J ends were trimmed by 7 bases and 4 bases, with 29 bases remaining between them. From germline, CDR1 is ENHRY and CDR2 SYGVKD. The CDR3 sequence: CAITGTASGRGLAYNEQFF. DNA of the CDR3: TGTGCCATCACTGGGACAGCGTCAGGGAGGGGGTTAGCTTACAATGAGCAGTTCTTC.

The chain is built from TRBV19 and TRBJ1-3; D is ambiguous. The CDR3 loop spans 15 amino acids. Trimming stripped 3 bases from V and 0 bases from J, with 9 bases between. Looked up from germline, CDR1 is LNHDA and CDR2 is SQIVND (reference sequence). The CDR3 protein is CASSMQVNSGNTIYF. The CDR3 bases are TGTGCCAGTAGTATGCAGGTCAACTCTGGAAACACCATATATTTT.

CDR3 amino acids: CASSFVHWGAGTEAFF. The DNA for the CDR3 is TGTGCCAGCAGCTTTGTTCATTGGGGGGCGGGAACTGAAGCTTTCTTT. The chain links TRBV5-6 to TRBJ1-1; D may be TRBD1 (6 bases). The CDR3 covers 16 residues. Germline V gene lookup returns CDR1 SGHDT and CDR2 YYEEEE. V dropped 2 bases and J dropped 5 bases, with 19 bases sitting between them.

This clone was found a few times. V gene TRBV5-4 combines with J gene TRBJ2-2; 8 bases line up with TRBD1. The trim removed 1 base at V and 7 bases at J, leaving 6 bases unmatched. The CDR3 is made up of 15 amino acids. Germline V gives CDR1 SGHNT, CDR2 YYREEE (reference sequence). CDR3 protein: CASSLPGGRIGELFF. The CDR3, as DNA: TGTGCCAGCAGCTTGCCAGGGGGCCGGATCGGGGAGCTGTTTTTT.

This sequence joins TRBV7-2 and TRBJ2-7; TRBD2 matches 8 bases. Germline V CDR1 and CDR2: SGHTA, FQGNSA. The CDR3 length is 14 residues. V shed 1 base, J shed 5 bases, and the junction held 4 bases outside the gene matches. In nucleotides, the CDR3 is TGTGCCAGCAGCTTAGTTAGCGGGACGGACGAGCAGTACTTC. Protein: CASSLVSGTDEQYF.

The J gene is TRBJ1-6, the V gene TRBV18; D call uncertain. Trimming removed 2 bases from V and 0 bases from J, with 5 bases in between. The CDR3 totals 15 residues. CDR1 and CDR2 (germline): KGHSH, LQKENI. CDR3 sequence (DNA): TGTGCCAGCTCACCAGGGAGCTCCTATAATTCACCCCTCCACTTT. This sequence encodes CASSPGSSYNSPLHF. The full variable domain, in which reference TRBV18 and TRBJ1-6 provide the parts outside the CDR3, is NAGVMQNPRHLVRRRGQEARLRCSPMKGHSHVYWYRQLPEEGLKFMVYLQKENIIDESGMPKERFSAEFPKEGPSILRIQQVVRGDSAAYFCASSPGSSYNSPLHFGNGTRLTVT.

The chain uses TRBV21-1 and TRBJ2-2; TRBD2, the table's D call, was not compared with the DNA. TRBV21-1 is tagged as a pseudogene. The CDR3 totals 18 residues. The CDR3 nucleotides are TGTGCCAGCAGCAAAGATGGTCCGGGACTGACTCTAGGCGGGGAGCTGTTTTTT. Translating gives CASSKDGPGLTLGGELFF.

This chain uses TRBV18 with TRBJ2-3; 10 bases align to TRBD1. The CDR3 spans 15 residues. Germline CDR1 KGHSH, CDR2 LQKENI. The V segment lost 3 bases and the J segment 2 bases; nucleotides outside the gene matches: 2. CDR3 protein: CASSPGQGNTDTQYF. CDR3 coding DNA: TGTGCCAGCTCACCGGGACAGGGGAACACAGATACGCAGTATTTT.

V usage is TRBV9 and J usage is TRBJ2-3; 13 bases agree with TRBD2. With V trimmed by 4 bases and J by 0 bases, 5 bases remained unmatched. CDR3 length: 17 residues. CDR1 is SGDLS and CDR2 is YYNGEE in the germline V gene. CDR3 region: CASSKRGLAGSTDTQYF. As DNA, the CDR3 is TGTGCCAGCAGCAAAAGGGGACTAGCGGGAAGCACAGATACGCAGTATTTT. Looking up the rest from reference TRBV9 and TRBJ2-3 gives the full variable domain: DSGVTQTPKHLITATGQRVTLRCSPRSGDLSVYWYQQSLDQGLQFLIQYYNGEERAKGNILERFSAQQFPDLHSELNLSSLELGDSALYFCASSKRGLAGSTDTQYFGPGTRLTVL.

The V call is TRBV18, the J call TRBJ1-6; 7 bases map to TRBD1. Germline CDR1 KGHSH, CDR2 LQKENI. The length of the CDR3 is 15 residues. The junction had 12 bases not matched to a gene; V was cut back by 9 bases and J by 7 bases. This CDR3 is CASSRSGQLNSPLHF. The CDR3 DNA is TGTGCCAGTTCCCGGTCGGGACAGTTAAATTCACCCCTCCACTTT.

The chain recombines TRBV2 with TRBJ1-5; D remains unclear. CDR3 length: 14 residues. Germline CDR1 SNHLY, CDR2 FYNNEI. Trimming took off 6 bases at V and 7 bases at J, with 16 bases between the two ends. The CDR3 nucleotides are TGTGCCAGCAGGGACTCCCAGGTTGGCCAGCCCCAGCATTTT. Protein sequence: CASRDSQVGQPQHF.

The DNA of the CDR3 is TGTGCCAGCAGCTTAGTTTGGCACGAGCAGTACTTC. Translating it yields CASSLVWHEQYF. V is TRBV7-3 and J is TRBJ2-7, with no clear D. Germline V gene data show CDR1 as SGHTA and CDR2 as FQGTGA. The V end lost 2 bases, the J end lost 5 bases, and 7 bases lay between the germline ends. The CDR3 extends over 12 amino acids.

The CDR3 coding sequence is TGTGCCAGCAGCCCTCGGGACAGGCTGAACACTGAAGCTTTCTTT. This codes for CASSPRDRLNTEAFF. The chain joins TRBV7-2 to TRBJ1-1; TRBD1 aligns across 8 bases. The CDR3 spans 15 residues. The ends lost 5 bases at V and 0 bases at J; junction bases unmatched: 5. Germline V lookup: CDR1 SGHTA, CDR2 FQGNSA.

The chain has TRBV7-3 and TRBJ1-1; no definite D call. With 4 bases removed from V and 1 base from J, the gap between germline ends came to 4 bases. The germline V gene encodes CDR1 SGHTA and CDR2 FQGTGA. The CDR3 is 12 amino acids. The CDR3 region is CASSSSNTEAFF. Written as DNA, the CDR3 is TGTGCCAGCAGCTCGTCGAACACTGAAGCTTTCTTT.

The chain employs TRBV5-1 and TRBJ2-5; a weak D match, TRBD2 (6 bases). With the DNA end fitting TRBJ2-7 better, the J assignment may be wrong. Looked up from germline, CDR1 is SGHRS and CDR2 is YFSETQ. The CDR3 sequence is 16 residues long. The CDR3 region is CASSLGSTSRSYEQYF. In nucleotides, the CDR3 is TGCGCCAGCAGCTTGGGTTCTACTAGCCGTTCCTACGAGCAGTACTTC.

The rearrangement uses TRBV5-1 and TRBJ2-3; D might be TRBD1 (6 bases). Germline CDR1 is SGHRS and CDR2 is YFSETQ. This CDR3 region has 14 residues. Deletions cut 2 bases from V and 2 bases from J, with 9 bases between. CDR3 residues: CASSFNRDTDTQYF. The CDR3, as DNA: TGCGCCAGCAGCTTTAACAGGGACACAGATACGCAGTATTTT.

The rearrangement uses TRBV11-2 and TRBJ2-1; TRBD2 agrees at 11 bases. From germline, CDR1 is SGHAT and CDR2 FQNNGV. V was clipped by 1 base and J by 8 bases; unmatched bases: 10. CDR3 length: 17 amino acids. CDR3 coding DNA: TGTGCCAGCAGCTTAGGGACTAGCGGGCTCCGAAGCGATGAGCAGTTCTTC. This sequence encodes CASSLGTSGLRSDEQFF.

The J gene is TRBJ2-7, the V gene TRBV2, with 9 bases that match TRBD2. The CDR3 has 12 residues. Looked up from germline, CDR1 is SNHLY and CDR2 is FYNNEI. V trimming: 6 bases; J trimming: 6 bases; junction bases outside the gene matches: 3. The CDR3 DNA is TGTGCCAGCAGACATAGCGGGGGCGAGCAGTACTTC. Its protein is CASRHSGGEQYF.

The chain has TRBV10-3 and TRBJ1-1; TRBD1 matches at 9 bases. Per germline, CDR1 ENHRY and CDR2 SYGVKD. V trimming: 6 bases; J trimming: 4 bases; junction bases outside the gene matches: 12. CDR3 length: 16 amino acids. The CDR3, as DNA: TGTGCCATCAGGGATTCCACAGGGGGCTTGGCCACTGAAGCTTTCTTT. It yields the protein CAIRDSTGGLATEAFF.

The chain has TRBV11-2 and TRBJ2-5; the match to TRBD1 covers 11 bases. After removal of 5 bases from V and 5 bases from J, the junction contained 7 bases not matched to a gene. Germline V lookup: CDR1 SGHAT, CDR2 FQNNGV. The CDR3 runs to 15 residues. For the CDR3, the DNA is TGTGCCAGCAGCCTCCGGGACAGGGGGTCGGAGACCCAGTACTTC. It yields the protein CASSLRDRGSETQYF.

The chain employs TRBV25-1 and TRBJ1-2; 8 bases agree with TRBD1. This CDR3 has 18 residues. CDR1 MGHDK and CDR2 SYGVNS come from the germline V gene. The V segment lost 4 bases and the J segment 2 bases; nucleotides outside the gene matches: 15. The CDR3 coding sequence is TGTGCCAGCAGTGGCTGGACAGGGCGACTAGTTGGAAACTATGGCTACACCTTC. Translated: CASSGWTGRLVGNYGYTF.

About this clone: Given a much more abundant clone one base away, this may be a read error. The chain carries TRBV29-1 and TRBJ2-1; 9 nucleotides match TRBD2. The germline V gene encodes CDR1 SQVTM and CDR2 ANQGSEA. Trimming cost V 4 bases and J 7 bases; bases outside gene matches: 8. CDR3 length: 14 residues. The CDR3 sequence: CSVVCGRARNEQFF. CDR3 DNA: TGCAGCGTTGTATGCGGGAGGGCGCGTAATGAGCAGTTCTTC.

CDR3 sequence reads: CAWSVQGLGTNEKLFF. The CDR3 DNA follows: TGTGCCTGGAGTGTCCAGGGGCTCGGGACTAATGAAAAACTGTTTTTT. The gene calls are TRBV30 and TRBJ1-4, with D possibly being TRBD1 (6 bases). CDR3 length equals 16 residues. Germline V CDR1 and CDR2: GTSNPN, SVGIG (reference sequence). V lost 0 bases, J lost 2 bases, and 13 bases lay in between.